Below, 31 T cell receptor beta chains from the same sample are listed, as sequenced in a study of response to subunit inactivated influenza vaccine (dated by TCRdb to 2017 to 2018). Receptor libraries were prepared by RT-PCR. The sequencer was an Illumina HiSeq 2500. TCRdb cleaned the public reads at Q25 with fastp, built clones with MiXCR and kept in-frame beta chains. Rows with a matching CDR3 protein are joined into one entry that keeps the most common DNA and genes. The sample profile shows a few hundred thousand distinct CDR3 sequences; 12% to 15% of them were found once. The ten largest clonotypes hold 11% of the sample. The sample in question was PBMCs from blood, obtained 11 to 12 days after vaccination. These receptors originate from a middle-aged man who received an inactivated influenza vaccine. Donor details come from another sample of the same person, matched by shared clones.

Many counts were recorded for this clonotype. CDR3 DNA: TGCGCCAGCAGCCGGGACCCAGACACTGAAGCTTTCTTT. Its protein product is CASSRDPDTEAFF. The rearrangement uses TRBV5-1 and TRBJ1-1; D possibly corresponds to TRBD1 (5 bases). Trimming took off 4 bases at V and 3 bases at J, with 10 bases between the two ends. CDR1 and CDR2 (germline): SGHRS, YFSETQ. The CDR3 is made up of 13 amino acids.

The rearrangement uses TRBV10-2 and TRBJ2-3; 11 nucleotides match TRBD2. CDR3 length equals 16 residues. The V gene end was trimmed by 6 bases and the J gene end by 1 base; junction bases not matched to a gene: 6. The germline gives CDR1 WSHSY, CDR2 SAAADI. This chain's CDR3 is CASSALTSGGTDTQYF. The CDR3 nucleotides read TGCGCCAGCAGCGCCCTGACTAGCGGGGGCACAGATACGCAGTATTTT.

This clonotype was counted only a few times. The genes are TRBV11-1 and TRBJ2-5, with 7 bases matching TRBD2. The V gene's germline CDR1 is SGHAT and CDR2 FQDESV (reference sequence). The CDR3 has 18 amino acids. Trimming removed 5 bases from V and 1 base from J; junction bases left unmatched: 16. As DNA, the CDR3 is TGTGCCAGCAGCCGCGTCGGGGGAGGGCGGTTTTCCCAAGAGACCCAGTACTTC. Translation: CASSRVGGGRFSQETQYF. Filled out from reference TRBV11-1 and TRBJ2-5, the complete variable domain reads EAEVAQSPRYKITEKSQAVAFWCDPISGHATLYWYRQILGQGPELLVQFQDESVVDDSQLPKDRFSAERLKGVDSTLKIQPAELGDSAMYLCASSRVGGGRFSQETQYFGPGTRLLVL.

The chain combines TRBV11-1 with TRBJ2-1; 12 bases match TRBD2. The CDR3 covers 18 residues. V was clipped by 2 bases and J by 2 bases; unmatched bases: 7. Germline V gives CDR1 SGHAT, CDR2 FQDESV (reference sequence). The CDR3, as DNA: TGTGCCAGCAGCTTATTCTTCCGGACTAGCGGGACCTACAATGAGCAGTTCTTC. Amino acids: CASSLFFRTSGTYNEQFF.

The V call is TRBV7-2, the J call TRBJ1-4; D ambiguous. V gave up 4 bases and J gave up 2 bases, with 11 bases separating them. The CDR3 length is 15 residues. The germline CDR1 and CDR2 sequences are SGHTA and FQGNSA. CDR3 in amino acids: CASSSRGPTNEKLFF. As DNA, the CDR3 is TGTGCCAGCAGCTCCCGGGGTCCGACTAATGAAAAACTGTTTTTT.

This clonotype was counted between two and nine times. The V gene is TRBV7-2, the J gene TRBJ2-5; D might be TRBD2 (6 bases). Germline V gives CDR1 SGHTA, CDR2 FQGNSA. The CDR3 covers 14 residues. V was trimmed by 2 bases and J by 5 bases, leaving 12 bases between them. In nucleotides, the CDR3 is TGTGCCAGCAGCTTACGCAGCGGGCGGGAGACCCAGTACTTC. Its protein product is CASSLRSGRETQYF. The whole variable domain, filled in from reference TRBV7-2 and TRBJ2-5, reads GAGVSQSPSNKVTEKGKDVELRCDPISGHTALYWYRQSLGQGLEFLIYFQGNSAPDKSGLPSDRFSAERTGGSVSTLTIQRTQQEDSAVYLCASSLRSGRETQYFGPGTRLLVL.

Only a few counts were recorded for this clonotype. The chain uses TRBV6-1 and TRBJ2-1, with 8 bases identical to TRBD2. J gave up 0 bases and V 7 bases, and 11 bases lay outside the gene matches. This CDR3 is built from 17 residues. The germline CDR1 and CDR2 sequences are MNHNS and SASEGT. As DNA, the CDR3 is TGTGCCAGCAACTTTCCGGGCGGGGGGAGCTCCTACAATGAGCAGTTCTTC. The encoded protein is CASNFPGGGSSYNEQFF.

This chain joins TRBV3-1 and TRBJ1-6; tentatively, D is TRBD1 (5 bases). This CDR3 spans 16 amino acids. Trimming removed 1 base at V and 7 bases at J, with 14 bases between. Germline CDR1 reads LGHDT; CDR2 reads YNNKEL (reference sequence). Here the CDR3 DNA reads TGTGCCAGCAGCCAAGGAACAGGCCCTGGGAATTCACCCCTCCACTTT. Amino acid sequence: CASSQGTGPGNSPLHF.

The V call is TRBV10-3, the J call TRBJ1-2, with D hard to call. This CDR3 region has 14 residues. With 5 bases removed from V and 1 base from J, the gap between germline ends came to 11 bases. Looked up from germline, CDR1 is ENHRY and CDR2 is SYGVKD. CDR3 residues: CAISSGVNNYGYTF. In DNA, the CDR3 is TGTGCCATCAGTTCTGGGGTTAATAACTATGGCTACACCTTC.

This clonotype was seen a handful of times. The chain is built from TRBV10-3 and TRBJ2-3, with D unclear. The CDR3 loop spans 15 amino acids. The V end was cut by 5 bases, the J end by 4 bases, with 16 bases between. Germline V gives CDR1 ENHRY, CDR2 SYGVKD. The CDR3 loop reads CAISSQAHKPDTQYF. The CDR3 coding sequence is TGTGCCATCAGTTCCCAAGCACATAAGCCAGATACGCAGTATTTT.

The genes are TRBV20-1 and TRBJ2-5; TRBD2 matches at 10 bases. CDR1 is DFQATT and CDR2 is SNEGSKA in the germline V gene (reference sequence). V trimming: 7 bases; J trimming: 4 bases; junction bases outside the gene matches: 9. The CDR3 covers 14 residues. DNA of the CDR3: TGCAGTGTAGCTAGCGGGAGTTTTGCAGAGACCCAGTACTTC. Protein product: CSVASGSFAETQYF.

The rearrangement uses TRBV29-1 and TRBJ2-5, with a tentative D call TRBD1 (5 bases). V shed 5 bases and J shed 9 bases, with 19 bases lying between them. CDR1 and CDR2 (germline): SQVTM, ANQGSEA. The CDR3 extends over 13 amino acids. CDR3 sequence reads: CSVRRQYSAAQYF. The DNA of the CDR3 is TGCAGCGTTCGTCGACAGTACAGTGCGGCCCAGTACTTC.

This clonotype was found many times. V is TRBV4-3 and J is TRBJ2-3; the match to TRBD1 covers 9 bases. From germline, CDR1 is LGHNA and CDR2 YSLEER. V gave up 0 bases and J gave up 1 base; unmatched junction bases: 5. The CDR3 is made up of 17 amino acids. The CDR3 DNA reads TGCGCCAGCAGCCAAGATTACCGGACAGGGGGCACAGATACGCAGTATTTT. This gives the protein CASSQDYRTGGTDTQYF.

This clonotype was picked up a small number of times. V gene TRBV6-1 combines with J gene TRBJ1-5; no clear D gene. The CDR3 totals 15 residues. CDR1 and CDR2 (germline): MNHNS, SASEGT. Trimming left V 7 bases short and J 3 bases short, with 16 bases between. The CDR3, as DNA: TGTGCCAGCATCCCCGAACCCCGAGACAATCAGCCCCAGCATTTT. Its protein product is CASIPEPRDNQPQHF.

CDR3 amino acids: CASERQGASNTGELFF. Written as DNA, the CDR3 is TGTGCCAGCGAGAGACAGGGGGCTTCGAACACCGGGGAGCTGTTTTTT. The chain links TRBV7-6 to TRBJ2-2, with TRBD1 identical over 10 bases. The CDR3 spans 16 residues. CDR1 is SGHVS, CDR2 FNYEAQ, per germline. V dropped 8 bases and J dropped 0; count of bases not matched to a gene: 6.

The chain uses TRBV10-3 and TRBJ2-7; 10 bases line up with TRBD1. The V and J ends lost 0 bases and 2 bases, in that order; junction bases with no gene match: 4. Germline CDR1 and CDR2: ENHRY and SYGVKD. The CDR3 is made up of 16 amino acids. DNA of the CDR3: TGTGCCATCAGTGAGTCGGGACAGGGGAAGCCCTACGAGCAGTACTTC. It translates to CAISESGQGKPYEQYF.

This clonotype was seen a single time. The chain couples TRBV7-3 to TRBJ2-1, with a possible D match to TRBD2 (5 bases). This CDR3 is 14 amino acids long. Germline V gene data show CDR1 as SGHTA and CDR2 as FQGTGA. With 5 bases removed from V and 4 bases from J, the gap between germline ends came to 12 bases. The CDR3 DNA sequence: TGTGCCAGCAGCCCGAGCGGAGATTACAATGAGCAGTTCTTC. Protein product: CASSPSGDYNEQFF.

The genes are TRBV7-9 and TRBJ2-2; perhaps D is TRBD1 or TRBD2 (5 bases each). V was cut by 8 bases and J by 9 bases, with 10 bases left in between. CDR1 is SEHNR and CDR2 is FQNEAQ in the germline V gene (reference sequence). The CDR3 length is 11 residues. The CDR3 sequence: CASGWGWELFF. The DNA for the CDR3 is TGTGCCAGCGGATGGGGGTGGGAGCTGTTTTTT.

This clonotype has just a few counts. CDR3 nucleotides: TGTGCCAGCAGCGCGTACAGGGATCTCGGGCCATCCTACGAGCAGTACTTC. It specifies CASSAYRDLGPSYEQYF. The chain uses TRBV7-2 and TRBJ2-7; perhaps TRBD1 as D (6 bases). The V gene lost 5 bases and the J gene lost 1 base, with 21 bases spanning the gap. This CDR3 is 17 amino acids long. CDR1 is SGHTA, CDR2 FQGNSA, per germline. Complete variable domain (other parts from reference TRBV7-2 and TRBJ2-7): GAGVSQSPSNKVTEKGKDVELRCDPISGHTALYWYRQSLGQGLEFLIYFQGNSAPDKSGLPSDRFSAERTGGSVSTLTIQRTQQEDSAVYLCASSAYRDLGPSYEQYFGPGTRLTVT.

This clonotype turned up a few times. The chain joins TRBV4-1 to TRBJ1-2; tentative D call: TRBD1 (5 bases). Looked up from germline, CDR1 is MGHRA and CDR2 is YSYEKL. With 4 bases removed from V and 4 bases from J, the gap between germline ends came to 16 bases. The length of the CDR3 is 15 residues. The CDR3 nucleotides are TGCGCCAGCAGCCCCCCTTGGGGGGGGGGCTATGGCTACACCTTC. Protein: CASSPPWGGGYGYTF.

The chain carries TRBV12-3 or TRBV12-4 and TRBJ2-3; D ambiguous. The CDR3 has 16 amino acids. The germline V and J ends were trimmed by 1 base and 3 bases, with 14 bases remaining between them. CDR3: CASSLGTVPTTDTQYF. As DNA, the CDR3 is TGTGCCAGCAGTTTAGGGACGGTACCCACTACAGATACGCAGTATTTT.

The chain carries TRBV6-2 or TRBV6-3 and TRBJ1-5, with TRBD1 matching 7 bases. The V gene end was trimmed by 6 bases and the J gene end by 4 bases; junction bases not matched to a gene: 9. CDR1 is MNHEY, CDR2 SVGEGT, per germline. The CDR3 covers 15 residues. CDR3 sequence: CASSTRQGRNQPQHF. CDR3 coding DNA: TGTGCCAGCAGCACTAGACAGGGTAGGAATCAGCCCCAGCATTTT.

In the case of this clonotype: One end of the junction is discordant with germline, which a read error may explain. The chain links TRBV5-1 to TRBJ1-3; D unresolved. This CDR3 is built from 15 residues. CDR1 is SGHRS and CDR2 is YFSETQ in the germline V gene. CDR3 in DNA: TGCGACAGCAGGCCCGCGCCGGACTTGGGAAACACCATATATTTT. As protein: CDSRPAPDLGNTIYF.

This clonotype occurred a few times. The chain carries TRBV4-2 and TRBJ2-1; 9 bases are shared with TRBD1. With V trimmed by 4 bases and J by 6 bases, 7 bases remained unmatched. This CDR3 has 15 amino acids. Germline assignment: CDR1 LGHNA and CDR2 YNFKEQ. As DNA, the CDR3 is TGTGCCAGCAGCCGGGGACAGGGAGGAATCAATGAGCAGTTCTTC. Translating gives CASSRGQGGINEQFF.

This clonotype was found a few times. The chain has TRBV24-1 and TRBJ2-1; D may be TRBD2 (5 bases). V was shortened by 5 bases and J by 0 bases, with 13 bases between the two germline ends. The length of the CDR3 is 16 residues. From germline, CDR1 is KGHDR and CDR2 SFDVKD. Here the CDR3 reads CATSVTGLGSYNEQFF. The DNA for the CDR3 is TGTGCCACCAGTGTCACCGGACTGGGCTCCTACAATGAGCAGTTCTTC.

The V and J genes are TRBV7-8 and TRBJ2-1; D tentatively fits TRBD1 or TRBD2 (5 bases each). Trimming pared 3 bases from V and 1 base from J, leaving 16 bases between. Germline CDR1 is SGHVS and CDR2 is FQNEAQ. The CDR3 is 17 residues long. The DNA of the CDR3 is TGTGCCAGCAGCTTCCTCGTCGGGGACCGTTCCTACAATGAGCAGTTCTTC. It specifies CASSFLVGDRSYNEQFF.

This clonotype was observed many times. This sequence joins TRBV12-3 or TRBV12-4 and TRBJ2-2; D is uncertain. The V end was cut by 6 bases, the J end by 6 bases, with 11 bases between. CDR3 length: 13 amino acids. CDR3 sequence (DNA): TGTGCCAGCAGCCTAACGGATCCCGGGGAGCTGTTTTTT. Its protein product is CASSLTDPGELFF.

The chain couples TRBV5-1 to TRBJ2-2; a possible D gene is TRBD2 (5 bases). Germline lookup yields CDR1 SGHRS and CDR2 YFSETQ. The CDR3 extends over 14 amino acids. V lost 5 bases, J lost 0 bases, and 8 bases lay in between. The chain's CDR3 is CASRRVANTGELFF. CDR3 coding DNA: TGCGCCAGCAGGAGGGTAGCGAACACCGGGGAGCTGTTTTTT.

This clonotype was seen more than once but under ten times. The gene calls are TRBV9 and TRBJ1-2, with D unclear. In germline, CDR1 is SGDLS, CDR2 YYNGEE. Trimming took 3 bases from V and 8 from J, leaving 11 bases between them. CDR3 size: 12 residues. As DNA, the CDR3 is TGTGCCAGCAGCGCTTCCGGGTCCGGCTACACCTTC. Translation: CASSASGSGYTF.

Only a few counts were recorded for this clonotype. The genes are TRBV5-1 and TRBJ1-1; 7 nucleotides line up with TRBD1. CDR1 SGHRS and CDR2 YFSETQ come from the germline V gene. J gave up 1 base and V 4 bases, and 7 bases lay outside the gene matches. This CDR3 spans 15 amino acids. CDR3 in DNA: TGCGCCAGCAGCAACCAGGGGGTTGGGAACACTGAAGCTTTCTTT. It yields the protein CASSNQGVGNTEAFF.

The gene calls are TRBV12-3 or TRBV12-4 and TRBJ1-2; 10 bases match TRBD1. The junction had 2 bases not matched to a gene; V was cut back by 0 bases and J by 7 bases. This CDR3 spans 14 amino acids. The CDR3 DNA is TGTGCCAGCAGTTTAGCCGACAGGGGGCTTGGCTACACCTTC. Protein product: CASSLADRGLGYTF.